Each of the 5 T cell receptor beta chains below was sequenced from the same sample in a study of shared clonotypes between healthy human individuals. Libraries were prepared by immunoSEQ multiplex PCR; TCRdb keeps only in-frame clonotypes and omits some of them. The profile shows a few million clones, just over 90% of them singletons. Source material: naive CD4+ T cells from PBMCs. Specified subset: CD45RA+ positively selected. Source of these receptors: a man younger than 35 in good health. Some clones in this sample may be carry-over from other donors' samples.

V is TRBV10-1 and J is TRBJ1-1, with D hard to call. This CDR3 has 14 residues. Trimming pared 7 bases from V and 0 bases from J, leaving 12 bases between. Germline CDR1 is WNHNN and CDR2 is SYGVQD (reference sequence). CDR3 in amino acids: CASNPNLLNTEAFF. CDR3 nucleotide sequence: TGCGCCAGCAACCCCAATCTTTTGAACACTGAAGCTTTCTTT.

The V call is TRBV5-4, the J call TRBJ2-7; the D is unclear. In germline, CDR1 is SGHNT, CDR2 YYREEE (reference sequence). V dropped 0 bases and J dropped 2 bases, with 6 bases sitting between them. The CDR3 spans 13 residues. CDR3: CASSLEPPYEQYF. For the CDR3, the DNA is TGTGCCAGCAGCTTGGAGCCCCCCTACGAGCAGTACTTC.

This clone was observed a single time. The rearrangement uses TRBV27 and TRBJ2-1; 10 nucleotides match TRBD2. J gave up 4 bases and V 4 bases, and 7 bases lay outside the gene matches. The CDR3 consists of 16 residues. The germline CDR1 and CDR2 sequences are MNHEY and SMNVEV (reference sequence). The CDR3 reads CASSSSLAGFYNEQFF. In DNA, the CDR3 is TGTGCCAGCAGTTCTTCACTAGCGGGGTTTTACAATGAGCAGTTCTTC.

The chain links TRBV4-1 to TRBJ2-7; D is perhaps TRBD1 or TRBD2 (5 bases each). The CDR3 contains 19 residues. CDR1 is MGHRA, CDR2 YSYEKL, per germline. V shed 1 base and J shed 1 base, with 23 bases lying between them. The CDR3 reads CASSQGVDTGTPGSYEQYF. CDR3 DNA sequence: TGCGCCAGCAGCCAAGGCGTAGACACCGGGACCCCGGGATCCTACGAGCAGTACTTC.

This sequence joins TRBV7-2 and TRBJ2-1; 9 bases map to TRBD2. Trimming cost V 0 bases and J 9 bases; bases outside gene matches: 6. CDR3 size: 15 residues. Germline CDR1 and CDR2: SGHTA and FQGNSA. CDR3 residues: CASSLAAGGRGEQFF. The CDR3 bases are TGTGCCAGCAGCTTAGCTGCGGGAGGGCGGGGTGAGCAGTTCTTC. Filled out from reference TRBV7-2 and TRBJ2-1, the complete variable domain reads GAGVSQSPSNKVTEKGKDVELRCDPISGHTALYWYRQSLGQGLEFLIYFQGNSAPDKSGLPSDRFSAERTGGSVSTLTIQRTQQEDSAVYLCASSLAAGGRGEQFFGPGTRLTVL.